Each of the 19 T cell receptor beta chains below was sequenced from the same sample in a study of shared clonotypes between healthy human individuals. Produced via immunoSEQ multiplex PCR; TCRdb's table is partial and in-frame only. The table includes 2.5 million or so clones, around 90% detected once. The specimen was naive CD4+ T cells sorted from blood. Subset specified: CD45RA+ positively selected. These receptors were taken from a man between 18 and 35 years old in good health.

The V and J genes are TRBV11-2 and TRBJ2-3; the D is unclear. There are 12 residues in the CDR3. CDR1 and CDR2 (germline): SGHAT, FQNNGV. Trimming cost V 6 bases and J 2 bases, with 6 bases left between them. CDR3 region: CASSSPTDTQYF. The CDR3 DNA is TGTGCCAGCAGTAGTCCCACAGATACGCAGTATTTT.

With regard to this clone: The sample contains more than one DNA sequence encoding this CDR3. The chain uses TRBV9 and TRBJ1-1; 8 bases agree with TRBD1. The CDR3 covers 15 residues. The V gene end was trimmed by 3 bases and the J gene end by 0 bases; junction bases not matched to a gene: 4. CDR1 is SGDLS, CDR2 YYNGEE, per germline. CDR3 DNA sequence: TGTGCCAGCAGCGCTCAGGGGGCCTTGAACACTGAAGCTTTCTTT. Translating gives CASSAQGALNTEAFF.

The count of this clone is one. This chain connects TRBV19 to TRBJ2-7; 9 nucleotides agree with TRBD1. V trimming: 6 bases; J trimming: 5 bases; junction bases outside the gene matches: 11. The CDR3 loop spans 15 amino acids. In germline, CDR1 is LNHDA, CDR2 SQIVND (reference sequence). The CDR3 DNA reads as TGTGCCAGTAGCACCCGGGACAGGGCCGGCAACGAGCAGTACTTC. As protein: CASSTRDRAGNEQYF.

This rearrangement joins TRBV2 to TRBJ2-1; 8 positions agree with TRBD1. The germline gives CDR1 SNHLY, CDR2 FYNNEI. The V gene end was trimmed by 6 bases and the J gene end by 5 bases; junction bases not matched to a gene: 6. The CDR3 consists of 14 residues. In DNA form, the CDR3 reads TGTGCCAGCAGCGGACAGGGTTTTAACAATGAGCAGTTCTTC. This gives the protein CASSGQGFNNEQFF.

In the case of this clone: Other nucleotide sequences in the sample specify the same CDR3. The CDR3: CAIGTSSSYEQYF. The DNA of the CDR3 is TGTGCCATCGGGACTTCAAGCTCCTACGAGCAGTACTTC. The chain is built from TRBV10-3 and TRBJ2-7; possibly TRBD2 for D (6 bases). Germline loops: CDR1 ENHRY, CDR2 SYGVKD. Trimming left V 8 bases short and J 0 bases short, with 11 bases between. The length of the CDR3 is 13 residues.

This rearrangement joins TRBV5-5 to TRBJ1-1; D unresolved. The CDR3 covers 12 residues. Trimming took 4 bases from V and 12 from J, leaving 16 bases between them. Germline V CDR1 and CDR2: SGHKS, YYEKEE (reference sequence). CDR3 nucleotides: TGTGCCAGCAGCCGGGTGGAGTCTATGCCTTTCTTT. Residues: CASSRVESMPFF.

This chain joins TRBV5-1 and TRBJ2-5; 7 nucleotides line up with TRBD1. The germline CDR1 and CDR2 sequences are SGHRS and YFSETQ. V gave up 1 base and J gave up 9 bases; unmatched junction bases: 0. The CDR3 has 11 residues. CDR3 sequence (DNA): TGCGCCAGCAGCTTGCAGGGGGCCCAGTACTTC. This codes for CASSLQGAQYF.

This chain joins TRBV7-2 and TRBJ2-1, with a tentative D call TRBD1 (6 bases). Trimming pared 4 bases from V and 3 bases from J, leaving 10 bases between. From germline, CDR1 is SGHTA and CDR2 FQGNSA. This CDR3 has 14 amino acids. The CDR3 protein is CASSSGQFYNEQFF. DNA of the CDR3: TGTGCCAGCAGCTCCGGACAGTTCTACAATGAGCAGTTCTTC.

The chain recombines TRBV19 with TRBJ1-4; D possibly corresponds to TRBD1 (6 bases). The V and J ends lost 7 bases and 7 bases respectively, with 19 bases between them. CDR3 length: 15 amino acids. Germline-derived CDR1 and CDR2 are LNHDA and SQIVND (reference sequence). The CDR3 loop is CASTNPSRGREKLFF. The CDR3 nucleotides read TGTGCCAGTACCAATCCCTCCAGGGGTCGTGAAAAACTGTTTTTT.

The gene calls are TRBV10-2 and TRBJ2-5; 12 nucleotides line up with TRBD1. This CDR3 comprises 15 residues. CDR1 and CDR2 (germline): WSHSY, SAAADI. V was clipped by 5 bases and J by 4 bases; unmatched bases: 5. The CDR3 DNA follows: TGCGCCAGCAGTTGGGACAGGGGGCGAGGAGAGACCCAGTACTTC. It translates to CASSWDRGRGETQYF.

This clone has just one count. The V and J genes are TRBV7-2 and TRBJ2-5; 8 positions match TRBD2. Unmatched junction bases numbered 9, after V lost 7 bases and J lost 2 bases. Germline values: CDR1 SGHTA, CDR2 FQGNSA. CDR3 length: 15 residues. The CDR3 is CASNLGVAGQETQYF. The CDR3 DNA follows: TGTGCCAGCAACCTTGGGGTAGCGGGACAAGAGACCCAGTACTTC.

The chain couples TRBV27 to TRBJ2-1; 9 bases line up with TRBD2. The CDR3 consists of 17 residues. Germline CDR1 reads MNHEY; CDR2 reads SMNVEV (reference sequence). Unmatched junction bases numbered 11, after V lost 6 bases and J lost 2 bases. In DNA, the CDR3 is TGTGCCAGCAGCCCTAGCGGGGTTTCTGTAACCTACAATGAGCAGTTCTTC. It encodes CASSPSGVSVTYNEQFF.

The rearrangement links TRBV5-1 to TRBJ2-5; D uncertain. V gave up 2 bases and J gave up 0 bases, with 8 bases separating them. The CDR3 length is 14 residues. Germline V gene data show CDR1 as SGHRS and CDR2 as YFSETQ. CDR3 sequence reads: CASSFGRDQETQYF. CDR3 DNA sequence: TGCGCCAGCAGCTTCGGCAGAGACCAAGAGACCCAGTACTTC. Looking up the rest from reference TRBV5-1 and TRBJ2-5 gives the full variable domain: KAGVTQTPRYLIKTRGQQVTLSCSPISGHRSVSWYQQTPGQGLQFLFEYFSETQRNKGNFPGRFSGRQFSNSRSEMNVSTLELGDSALYLCASSFGRDQETQYFGPGTRLLVL.

The chain combines TRBV5-1 with TRBJ2-2, with 7 bases that match TRBD1. In germline, CDR1 is SGHRS, CDR2 YFSETQ. CDR3 length: 14 amino acids. The V and J ends lost 2 bases and 5 bases, in that order; junction bases with no gene match: 3. The CDR3 nucleotides read TGCGCCAGCAGCTTCGGGACAGAGACCGGGGAGCTGTTTTTT. The encoded protein is CASSFGTETGELFF. Complete variable domain (other parts from reference TRBV5-1 and TRBJ2-2): KAGVTQTPRYLIKTRGQQVTLSCSPISGHRSVSWYQQTPGQGLQFLFEYFSETQRNKGNFPGRFSGRQFSNSRSEMNVSTLELGDSALYLCASSFGTETGELFFGEGSRLTVL.

This chain uses TRBV5-1 with TRBJ1-1; D perhaps matches TRBD1 (6 bases). Germline assignment: CDR1 SGHRS and CDR2 YFSETQ. The CDR3 extends over 15 amino acids. Trimming left V 2 bases short and J 0 bases short, with 11 bases between. The chain's CDR3 is CASSFRDTMNTEAFF. The CDR3 DNA reads TGCGCCAGCAGCTTCCGGGACACAATGAACACTGAAGCTTTCTTT.

CDR3 region: CASSLGQTVYNEQFF. The CDR3 DNA reads as TGTGCCAGCAGCTTGGGACAGACAGTTTACAATGAGCAGTTCTTC. The chain links TRBV11-2 to TRBJ2-1; 7 bases agree with TRBD1. Germline trimming cut 3 bases from V and 4 bases from J; bases unmatched to any gene: 6. Germline loops: CDR1 SGHAT, CDR2 FQNNGV. The CDR3 is 15 amino acids.

The chain carries TRBV10-3 and TRBJ1-2, with D uncertain. Between the trimmed V and J ends, which lost 10 bases and 1 base, there was a span of 13 bases. CDR1 is ENHRY, CDR2 SYGVKD, per germline. This CDR3 has 13 residues. The DNA of the CDR3 is TGTGCCACCGTACCGACTGGTAACTATGGCTACACCTTC. Translated, it gives CATVPTGNYGYTF.

On this clone: Different DNA sequences within this sample yield the same CDR3. The chain employs TRBV5-1 and TRBJ2-3, with 8 bases aligning to TRBD2. V was clipped by 4 bases and J by 0 bases; unmatched bases: 4. CDR1 SGHRS and CDR2 YFSETQ come from the germline V gene. This CDR3 comprises 15 residues. This CDR3 reads CASSPGGLSTDTQYF. The DNA of the CDR3 is TGCGCCAGCAGCCCGGGGGGGTTGAGCACAGATACGCAGTATTTT.

The V and J genes are TRBV6-6 and TRBJ2-7; the match to TRBD1 covers 7 bases. The germline gives CDR1 MNHNY, CDR2 SVGAGI (reference sequence). The CDR3 extends over 15 amino acids. With 6 bases clipped from V and 5 bases from J, the junction kept 13 bases outside the gene matches. This CDR3 is CASRSGGDRAHEQYF. Written as DNA, the CDR3 is TGTGCCAGCAGATCTGGCGGAGACAGGGCCCACGAGCAGTACTTC.